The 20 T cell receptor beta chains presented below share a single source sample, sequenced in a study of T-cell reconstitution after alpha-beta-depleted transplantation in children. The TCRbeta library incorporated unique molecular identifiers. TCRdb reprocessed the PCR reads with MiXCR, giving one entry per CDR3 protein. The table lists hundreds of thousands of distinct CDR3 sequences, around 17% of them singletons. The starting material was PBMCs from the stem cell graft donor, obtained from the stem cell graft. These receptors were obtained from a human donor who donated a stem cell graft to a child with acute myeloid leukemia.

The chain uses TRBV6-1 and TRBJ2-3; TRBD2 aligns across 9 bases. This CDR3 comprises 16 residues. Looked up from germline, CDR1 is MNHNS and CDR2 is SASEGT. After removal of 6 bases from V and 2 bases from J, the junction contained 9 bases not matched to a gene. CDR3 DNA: TGTGCCAGCAGGGCAGCTCTAGCGGGGTACACAGATACGCAGTATTTT. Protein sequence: CASRAALAGYTDTQYF.

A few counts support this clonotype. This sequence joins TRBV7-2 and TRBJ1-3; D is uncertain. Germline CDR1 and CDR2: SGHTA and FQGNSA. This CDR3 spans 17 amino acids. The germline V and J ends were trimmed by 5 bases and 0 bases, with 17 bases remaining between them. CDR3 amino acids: CASSPRSVGSSGNTIYF. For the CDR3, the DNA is TGTGCCAGCAGCCCACGTAGTGTGGGATCCTCTGGAAACACCATATATTTT.

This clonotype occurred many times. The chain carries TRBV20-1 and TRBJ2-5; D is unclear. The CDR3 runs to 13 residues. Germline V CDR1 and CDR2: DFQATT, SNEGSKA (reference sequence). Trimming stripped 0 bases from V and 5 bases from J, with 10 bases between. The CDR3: CSAREGLRETQYF. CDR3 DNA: TGCAGTGCTAGAGAGGGCCTAAGGGAGACCCAGTACTTC.

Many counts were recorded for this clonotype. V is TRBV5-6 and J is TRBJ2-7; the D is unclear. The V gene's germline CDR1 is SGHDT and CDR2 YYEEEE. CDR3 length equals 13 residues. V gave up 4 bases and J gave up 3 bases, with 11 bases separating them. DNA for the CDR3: TGTGCCAGCAGCCGGATGCTGGTCTACGAGCAGTACGTC. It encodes CASSRMLVYEQYV.

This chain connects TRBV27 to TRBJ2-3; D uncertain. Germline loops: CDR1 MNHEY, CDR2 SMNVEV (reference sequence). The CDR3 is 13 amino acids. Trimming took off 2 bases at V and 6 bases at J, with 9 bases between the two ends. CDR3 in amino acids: CASSLNDVDTQYF. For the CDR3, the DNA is TGTGCCAGCAGTTTAAATGATGTGGATACGCAGTATTTT.

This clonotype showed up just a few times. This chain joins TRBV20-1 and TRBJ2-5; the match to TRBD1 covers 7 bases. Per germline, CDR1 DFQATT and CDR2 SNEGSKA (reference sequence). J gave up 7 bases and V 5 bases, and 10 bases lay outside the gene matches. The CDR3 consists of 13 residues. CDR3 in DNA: TGCAGTGCTCCAGGACAGGATGGGGGGACCCAGTACTTC. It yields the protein CSAPGQDGGTQYF.

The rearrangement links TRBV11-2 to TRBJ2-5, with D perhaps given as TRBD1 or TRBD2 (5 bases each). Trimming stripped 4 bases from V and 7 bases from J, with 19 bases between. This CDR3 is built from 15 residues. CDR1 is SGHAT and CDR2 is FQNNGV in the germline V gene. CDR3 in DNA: TGTGCCAGCAGCTCTCGGGGCCCCATGAGGGGGACCCAGTACTTC. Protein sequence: CASSSRGPMRGTQYF.

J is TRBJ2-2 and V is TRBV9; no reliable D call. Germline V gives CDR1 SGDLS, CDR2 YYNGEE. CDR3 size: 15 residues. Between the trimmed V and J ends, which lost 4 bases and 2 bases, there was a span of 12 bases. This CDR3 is CASSTGPENTGELFF. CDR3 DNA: TGTGCCAGCAGCACGGGTCCTGAAAACACCGGGGAGCTGTTTTTT.

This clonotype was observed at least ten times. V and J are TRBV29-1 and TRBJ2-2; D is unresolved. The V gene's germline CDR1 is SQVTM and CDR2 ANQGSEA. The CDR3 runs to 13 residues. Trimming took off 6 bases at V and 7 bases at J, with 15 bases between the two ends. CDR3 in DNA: TGCAGCGTCCTCCTTGGGGTCCGCGGGGAGCTGTTTTTT. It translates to CSVLLGVRGELFF.

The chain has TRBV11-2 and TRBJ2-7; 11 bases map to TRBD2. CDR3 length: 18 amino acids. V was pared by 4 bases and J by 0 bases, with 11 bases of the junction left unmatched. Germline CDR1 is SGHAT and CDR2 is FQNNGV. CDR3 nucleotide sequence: TGTGCCAGCAGCTCCGGGACTAGCGGAGGATTGTCCTCCTACGAGCAGTACGTC. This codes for CASSSGTSGGLSSYEQYV.

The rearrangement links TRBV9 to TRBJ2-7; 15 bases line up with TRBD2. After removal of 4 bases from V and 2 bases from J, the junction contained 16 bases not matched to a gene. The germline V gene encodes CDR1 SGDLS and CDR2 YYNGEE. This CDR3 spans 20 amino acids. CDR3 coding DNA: TGTGCCAGCAGCCCAGATTTGTCAGGGACTAGCGGGGGGCCTCCCTACGAGCAGTACTTC. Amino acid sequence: CASSPDLSGTSGGPPYEQYF.

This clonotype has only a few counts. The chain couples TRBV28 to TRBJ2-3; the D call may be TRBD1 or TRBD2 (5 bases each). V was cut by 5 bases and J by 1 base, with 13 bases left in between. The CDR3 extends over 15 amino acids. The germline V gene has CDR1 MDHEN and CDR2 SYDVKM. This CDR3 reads CASSRRDGGTDTQYF. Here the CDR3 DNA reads TGTGCCAGCAGTCGCCGGGACGGGGGCACAGATACGCAGTATTTT.

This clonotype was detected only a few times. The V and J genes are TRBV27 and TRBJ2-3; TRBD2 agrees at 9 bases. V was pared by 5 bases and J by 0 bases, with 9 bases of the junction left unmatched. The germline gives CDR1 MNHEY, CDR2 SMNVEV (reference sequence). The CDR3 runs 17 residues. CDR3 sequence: CASSQGLAATSTDTQYF. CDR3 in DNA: TGTGCCAGCAGTCAGGGACTAGCTGCTACTAGCACAGATACGCAGTATTTT.

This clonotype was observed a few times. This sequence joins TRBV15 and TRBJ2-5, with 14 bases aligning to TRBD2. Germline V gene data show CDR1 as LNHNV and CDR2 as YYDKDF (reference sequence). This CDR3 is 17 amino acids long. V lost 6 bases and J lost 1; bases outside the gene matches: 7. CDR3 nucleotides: TGTGCCACCAGAGGACTAGCGGGGGGCCGATTCCAAGAGACCCAGTACTTC. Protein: CATRGLAGGRFQETQYF.

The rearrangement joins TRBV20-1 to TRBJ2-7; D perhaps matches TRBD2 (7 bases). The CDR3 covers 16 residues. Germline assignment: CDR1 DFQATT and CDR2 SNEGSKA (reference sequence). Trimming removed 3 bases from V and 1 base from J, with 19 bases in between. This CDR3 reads CSARGGGISSSYEQYF. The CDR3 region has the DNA TGCAGTGCTAGGGGGGGGGGCATAAGTTCGTCCTACGAGCAGTACTTC.

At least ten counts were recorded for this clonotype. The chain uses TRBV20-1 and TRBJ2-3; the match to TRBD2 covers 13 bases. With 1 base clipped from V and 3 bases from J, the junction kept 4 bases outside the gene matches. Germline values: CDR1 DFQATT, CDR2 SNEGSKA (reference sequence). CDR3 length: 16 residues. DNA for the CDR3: TGCAGTGCTAGAGGACTAGCGGGGGGCTATACAGATACGCAGTATTTT. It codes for CSARGLAGGYTDTQYF.

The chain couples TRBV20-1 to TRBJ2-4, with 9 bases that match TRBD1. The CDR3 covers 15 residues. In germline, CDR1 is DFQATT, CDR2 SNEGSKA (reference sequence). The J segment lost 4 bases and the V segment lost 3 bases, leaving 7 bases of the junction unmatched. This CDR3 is CSASYAGTGKNIQYF. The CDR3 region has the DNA TGCAGTGCTAGCTACGCCGGGACAGGGAAAAACATTCAGTACTTC.

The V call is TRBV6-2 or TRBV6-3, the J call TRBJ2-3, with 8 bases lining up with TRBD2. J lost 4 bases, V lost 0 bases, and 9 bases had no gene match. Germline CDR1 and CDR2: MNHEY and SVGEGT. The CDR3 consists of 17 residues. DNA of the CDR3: TGTGCCAGCAGTTACTCAGACCCCAGCGGGGGCGCAGATACGCAGTATTTT. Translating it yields CASSYSDPSGGADTQYF.

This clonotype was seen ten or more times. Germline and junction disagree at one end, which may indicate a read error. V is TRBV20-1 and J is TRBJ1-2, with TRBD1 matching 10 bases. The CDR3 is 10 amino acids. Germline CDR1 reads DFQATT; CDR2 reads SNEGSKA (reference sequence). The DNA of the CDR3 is TGCAGTGCCCAAAGACAGGGGGCCTCCTTC. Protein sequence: CSAQRQGASF.

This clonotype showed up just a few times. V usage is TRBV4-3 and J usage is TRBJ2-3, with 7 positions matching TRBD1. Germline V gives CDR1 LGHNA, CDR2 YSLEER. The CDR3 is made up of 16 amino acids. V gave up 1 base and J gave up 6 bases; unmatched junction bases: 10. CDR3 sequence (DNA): TGCGCCAGCAGCCAAGGGACGGCCAGGGGGATGGATACGCAGTATTTT. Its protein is CASSQGTARGMDTQYF.